One and the same sample provided the 25 T cell receptor beta chains below, sequenced in a study of cytomegalovirus exposure and HLA in healthy donors. TCRdb's table, derived via immunoSEQ multiplex PCR, lists solely in-frame clones and lacks some. The sample includes over 250,000 clones, roughly 90% of them seen just once. Sequenced material: PBMCs. The source is a woman aged 25 to 39 in good health and CMV-seropositive.

The chain uses TRBV6-1 and TRBJ2-7; 9 nucleotides line up with TRBD1. Losses at the gene ends were 4 bases for V and 4 bases for J; bases not matched to a gene: 8. Germline-derived CDR1 and CDR2 are MNHNS and SASEGT. The CDR3 consists of 15 residues. CDR3 bases: TGTGCCAGCAGTGTTGGGACAGGGATTTGGTACGAGCAGTACTTC. Encoded protein: CASSVGTGIWYEQYF.

This clone was picked up a small number of times. The gene calls are TRBV4-1 and TRBJ1-1; D ambiguous. The CDR3 sequence is 15 residues long. With 0 bases removed from V and 0 bases from J, the gap between germline ends came to 8 bases. CDR1 and CDR2 (germline): MGHRA, YSYEKL. CDR3 sequence: CASSQEVSLNTEAFF. CDR3 sequence (DNA): TGCGCCAGCAGCCAAGAAGTCAGCCTGAACACTGAAGCTTTCTTT.

This rearrangement joins TRBV27 to TRBJ2-1, with a tentative D call TRBD2 (6 bases). The CDR3 is 14 amino acids. From germline, CDR1 is MNHEY and CDR2 SMNVEV (reference sequence). V lost 4 bases and J 0 bases, leaving 7 bases between the germline ends. CDR3 residues: CASSYGGSYNEQFF. As DNA, the CDR3 is TGTGCCAGCAGTTACGGGGGCTCCTACAATGAGCAGTTCTTC.

The chain recombines TRBV19 with TRBJ1-2; TRBD1 matches 9 bases. The V gene's germline CDR1 is LNHDA and CDR2 SQIVND (reference sequence). This CDR3 spans 18 amino acids. Unmatched junction bases numbered 17, after V lost 5 bases and J lost 4 bases. Here the CDR3 DNA reads TGTGCCAGTAGTGTCTCCGGGACAGGGATCGCGCTCACCTATGGCTACACCTTC. Encoded protein: CASSVSGTGIALTYGYTF.

The chain employs TRBV29-1 and TRBJ2-3, with D unresolved. This CDR3 contains 14 residues. CDR1 SQVTM and CDR2 ANQGSEA come from the germline V gene. V gave up 7 bases and J gave up 1 base, with 15 bases separating them. The CDR3 reads CSAPLGPRTDTQYF. The CDR3 bases are TGCAGCGCCCCCCTTGGACCTCGCACAGATACGCAGTATTTT.

The V and J genes are TRBV27 and TRBJ2-3; weak D call: TRBD2 (6 bases). Germline V CDR1 and CDR2: MNHEY, SMNVEV (reference sequence). Trimming took 5 bases from V and 2 from J, leaving 17 bases between them. The CDR3 loop spans 16 amino acids. The DNA for the CDR3 is TGTGCCAGCAGTCCCCTAGGTGCGGGGCCCACAGATACGCAGTATTTT. It specifies CASSPLGAGPTDTQYF.

This clone was observed once. The gene calls are TRBV7-6 and TRBJ2-1; TRBD1 matches 9 bases. This CDR3 is built from 16 residues. The germline gives CDR1 SGHVS, CDR2 FNYEAQ. V lost 1 base to trimming and J lost 7 bases; unmatched junction nucleotides: 8. The CDR3 region has the DNA TGTGCCAGCAGCTTAGATCCAGGACAGGGGAAGAATGAGCAGTTCTTC. Translated: CASSLDPGQGKNEQFF.

The gene calls are TRBV30 and TRBJ2-3; D is unresolved. This CDR3 is built from 11 residues. V dropped 2 bases and J dropped 4 bases, with 4 bases sitting between them. Germline V gene sequence: CDR1 GTSNPN, CDR2 SVGIG (reference sequence). Here the CDR3 reads CAWSQADTQYF. CDR3 coding DNA: TGTGCCTGGAGTCAAGCAGATACGCAGTATTTT.

The chain uses TRBV7-3 and TRBJ2-5; 12 nucleotides line up with TRBD2. In germline, CDR1 is SGHTA, CDR2 FQGTGA. This CDR3 comprises 17 residues. The junction had 7 bases not matched to a gene; V was cut back by 5 bases and J by 0 bases. The CDR3 here is CASSPGLAGPNQETQYF. CDR3 DNA sequence: TGTGCCAGCAGCCCAGGACTAGCGGGGCCAAACCAAGAGACCCAGTACTTC. Looking up the rest from reference TRBV7-3 and TRBJ2-5 gives the full variable domain: GAGVSQTPSNKVTEKGKYVELRCDPISGHTALYWYRQSLGQGPEFLIYFQGTGAADDSGLPNDRFFAVRPEGSVSTLKIQRTERGDSAVYLCASSPGLAGPNQETQYFGPGTRLLVL.

This chain's CDR3 is CASSPERTDTQYF. The DNA for the CDR3 is TGTGCCAGCAGTCCCGAGCGTACAGATACGCAGTATTTT. The chain joins TRBV6-5 to TRBJ2-3; D is unclear. The germline CDR1 and CDR2 sequences are MNHEY and SVGAGI. V was clipped by 5 bases and J by 3 bases, with 9 bases between them. There are 13 residues in the CDR3.

This chain uses TRBV2 with TRBJ2-7; the D call may be TRBD1 or TRBD2 (6 bases each). There are 18 residues in the CDR3. Trimming shortened V by 4 bases and J by 1 base, and 23 bases separated the two germline ends. Germline CDR1 and CDR2: SNHLY and FYNNEI. CDR3 loop: CASSVRKNRGPPSYEQYF. CDR3 coding DNA: TGTGCCAGCAGTGTAAGAAAAAATCGGGGGCCCCCATCCTACGAGCAGTACTTC.

The genes are TRBV19 and TRBJ1-1; possibly TRBD1 for D (6 bases). Germline V gene data show CDR1 as LNHDA and CDR2 as SQIVND (reference sequence). CDR3 length equals 13 residues. Trimming stripped 4 bases from V and 0 bases from J, with 6 bases between. CDR3 region: CASSRTVNTEAFF. The CDR3 DNA sequence: TGTGCCAGTAGTAGGACAGTGAACACTGAAGCTTTCTTT.

The CDR3, as DNA: TGTGCCAGCAGTTTATTGAGGTGGGAAGAGACCCAGTACTTC. Protein sequence: CASSLLRWEETQYF. The rearrangement uses TRBV28 and TRBJ2-5; D gene unclear. With 1 base removed from V and 3 bases from J, the gap between germline ends came to 9 bases. The CDR3 runs 14 residues. The germline V gene encodes CDR1 MDHEN and CDR2 SYDVKM.

The chain employs TRBV7-2 and TRBJ2-1; the match to TRBD2 covers 9 bases. The CDR3 is 15 amino acids. With V trimmed by 7 bases and J by 9 bases, 13 bases remained unmatched. CDR1 is SGHTA and CDR2 is FQGNSA in the germline V gene. CDR3 amino acids: CASISQGGRASEQFF. In nucleotides, the CDR3 is TGTGCCAGCATCTCTCAGGGCGGGAGGGCCTCTGAGCAGTTCTTC.

The chain couples TRBV6-5 to TRBJ2-5, with TRBD2 matching over 7 bases. Germline CDR1 is MNHEY and CDR2 is SVGAGI. The CDR3 extends over 16 amino acids. Unmatched junction bases numbered 13, after V lost 4 bases and J lost 5 bases. The DNA of the CDR3 is TGTGCCAGCAGTTTGGGAGAGGGAGGGGTGGGGGAGACCCAGTACTTC. Its protein is CASSLGEGGVGETQYF.

The V gene is TRBV20-1, the J gene TRBJ1-2; the D gene is possibly TRBD1 (5 bases). V was shortened by 8 bases and J by 4 bases, with 11 bases between the two germline ends. Germline-derived CDR1 and CDR2 are DFQATT and SNEGSKA (reference sequence). The CDR3 is made up of 11 amino acids. The CDR3 is CSTRGTYGYTF. The DNA for the CDR3 is TGCAGTACCCGGGGGACCTATGGCTACACCTTC.

The chain carries TRBV30 and TRBJ1-4; 8 nucleotides agree with TRBD1. Germline V gives CDR1 GTSNPN, CDR2 SVGIG (reference sequence). The CDR3 runs to 12 residues. The V gene end was trimmed by 5 bases and the J gene end by 7 bases; junction bases not matched to a gene: 3. The CDR3 sequence: CAWGQGSEKLFF. The CDR3 nucleotides read TGTGCCTGGGGACAGGGAAGTGAAAAACTGTTTTTT.

The chain couples TRBV6-5 to TRBJ1-1; TRBD1 agrees at 8 bases. This CDR3 is built from 15 residues. The ends lost 2 bases at V and 1 base at J; junction bases unmatched: 3. Germline V CDR1 and CDR2: MNHEY, SVGAGI. CDR3 in amino acids: CASSYATGGNTEAFF. DNA of the CDR3: TGTGCCAGCAGTTACGCTACAGGGGGGAACACTGAAGCTTTCTTT.

The V and J genes are TRBV6-5 and TRBJ2-7, with 10 nucleotides matching TRBD2. The CDR3 spans 13 residues. With 7 bases clipped from V and 7 bases from J, the junction kept 7 bases outside the gene matches. Per the germline V gene, CDR1 is MNHEY and CDR2 is SVGAGI. The CDR3 bases are TGTGCCAGCAAACCTAGCGGGAGTGGAGAGCAGTACTTC. Encoded protein: CASKPSGSGEQYF.

V and J are TRBV10-3 and TRBJ1-2; D is unclear. Germline V lookup: CDR1 ENHRY, CDR2 SYGVKD. The V end lost 0 bases, the J end lost 3 bases, and 8 bases lay between the germline ends. The CDR3 runs 14 residues. CDR3 loop: CAISESEVYYGYTF. CDR3 DNA: TGTGCCATCAGTGAGTCCGAGGTTTACTATGGCTACACCTTC.

The chain has TRBV15 and TRBJ1-6; a possible D gene is TRBD1 (5 bases). The CDR3 spans 14 residues. V lost 2 bases and J 6 bases, leaving 8 bases between the germline ends. The germline V gene has CDR1 LNHNV and CDR2 YYDKDF (reference sequence). The CDR3 loop is CATSRQGSNSPLHF. CDR3 nucleotide sequence: TGTGCCACCAGCAGACAGGGAAGTAATTCACCCCTCCACTTT.

J is TRBJ2-7 and V is TRBV9, with no clear D. Trimming pared 0 bases from V and 3 bases from J, leaving 4 bases between. The CDR3 extends over 12 amino acids. Germline CDR1 and CDR2: SGDLS and YYNGEE. The CDR3 spells CASSVDGYEQYF. CDR3 in DNA: TGTGCCAGCAGCGTAGATGGCTACGAGCAGTACTTC.

The chain is built from TRBV2 and TRBJ2-5, with TRBD2 identical over 7 bases. The CDR3 covers 15 residues. Germline lookup yields CDR1 SNHLY and CDR2 FYNNEI. J gave up 5 bases and V 3 bases, and 9 bases lay outside the gene matches. CDR3 nucleotides: TGTGCCAGCAGTGACGGGGCGGGGGTCGGCGAGACCCAGTACTTC. It yields the protein CASSDGAGVGETQYF.

V usage is TRBV2 and J usage is TRBJ2-5; 10 bases line up with TRBD2. Looked up from germline, CDR1 is SNHLY and CDR2 is FYNNEI. This CDR3 region has 17 residues. V shed 6 bases and J 1 base; nucleotides not matched to a gene: 11. CDR3 coding DNA: TGTGCCAGCAGGGGACCCGGACTAGCGGAGTCCCAAGAGACCCAGTACTTC. It translates to CASRGPGLAESQETQYF.

V is TRBV11-2 and J is TRBJ1-5; maybe TRBD1 (5 bases). V was pared by 1 base and J by 6 bases, with 13 bases between. Per the germline V gene, CDR1 is SGHAT and CDR2 is FQNNGV. This CDR3 is 15 amino acids long. The CDR3 protein is CASSLGGGGRQPQHF. CDR3 sequence (DNA): TGTGCCAGCAGCTTAGGGGGGGGAGGGCGTCAGCCCCAGCATTTT.